Listed below are T cell receptor beta chains from one sample, sequenced in a study of CD8 T cells in Susac syndrome. From the immunoSEQ multiplex PCR reads, TCRdb called clonotypes with MiXCR, one entry per CDR3 protein. This sample has roughly 150,000 distinct CDR3 sequences, with approximately 96% found just once. Sample: CD4+ T cells from PBMCs. The receptors shown here come from a human donor with Susac syndrome. Each CDR3 is given with its conserved first and last residue. A D gene is named only where the DNA matches it firmly. Clone size appears in some rows only: once, few, many, or a class for an expanded clone.

TRBJ2-5,NA,TRBV7-2,NA,CASSLASSGETQYF,TGTGCCAGCAGCTTAGCGTCTTCGGGAGAGACCCAGTACTTC
TRBJ2-5,once,TRBV20-1,NA,CSAREWVTRETQYF,TGCAGTGCTAGAGAGTGGGTTACTCGGGAGACCCAGTACTTC
TRBJ1-3,NA,TRBV7-8,NA,CASSLVSRVSSGNTIYF,TGTGCCAGCAGCTTAGTCTCTCGGGTGAGCTCTGGAAACACCATATATTTT
TRBJ2-3,NA,TRBV18,NA,CASSQEGDTQYF,TGTGCCAGCTCACAGGAGGGAGATACGCAGTATTTT
TRBJ2-3,NA,TRBV14,NA,CASSQRIQLSTDTQYF,TGTGCCAGCAGCCAGCGGATCCAGCTAAGCACAGATACGCAGTATTTT
TRBJ2-5,NA,TRBV18,NA,CASSPGRQGGETQYF,TGTGCCAGCTCACCAGGCCGACAGGGAGGGGAGACCCAGTACTTC
TRBJ2-7,NA,TRBV5-1,TRBD2,CASSSELAGGYEQYF,TGCGCCAGCAGCTCTGAACTAGCGGGGGGTTACGAGCAGTACTTC
TRBJ1-6,NA,TRBV20-1,NA,CSARVWGDNSPLHF,TGCAGTGCTAGAGTCTGGGGGGATAATTCACCCCTCCACTTT
TRBJ2-5,NA,TRBV29-1,NA,CSVTRRGIETQYF,TGCAGCGTGACCAGGAGGGGGATCGAGACCCAGTACTTC
TRBJ2-2,NA,TRBV9,NA,CASSPITGELFF,TGTGCCAGCAGCCCCATCACCGGGGAGCTGTTTTTT
TRBJ2-7,NA,TRBV3-1,NA,CASSQAGPAYEQYF,TGTGCCAGCAGCCAAGCCGGTCCAGCCTACGAGCAGTACTTC
TRBJ1-2,NA,TRBV5-6,NA,CASSRDRFYGYTF,TGTGCCAGCAGCCGGGACCGCTTCTATGGCTACACCTTC
TRBJ2-5,NA,TRBV15,NA,CATSRKGETQYF,TGTGCCACCAGCAGAAAGGGGGAGACCCAGTACTTC
TRBJ1-5,NA,TRBV4-2,TRBD1,CASSPDRGLGQPQHF,TGTGCCAGCAGCCCGGACAGGGGGCTGGGACAGCCCCAGCATTTT
TRBJ2-1,NA,TRBV27,NA,CASSPIRSSYNEQFF,TGTGCCAGCAGTCCTATTCGAAGCTCCTACAATGAGCAGTTCTTC
TRBJ2-7,NA,TRBV20-1,NA,CSARLGHNYEQYF,TGCAGTGCTAGATTGGGACACAACTACGAGCAGTACTTC
TRBJ1-2,NA,TRBV29-1,TRBD1,CSAAPGQGHGYTF,TGCAGCGCCGCCCCGGGACAGGGTCATGGCTACACCTTC
TRBJ1-1,NA,TRBV5-1,TRBD1,CASSPGTGGLGTEAFF,TGCGCCAGCAGCCCTGGGACAGGGGGCTTGGGGACTGAAGCTTTCTTT
TRBJ2-7,NA,TRBV24-1,NA,CATSDWGTDTYEQYF,TGTGCCACCAGTGATTGGGGGACCGATACCTACGAGCAGTACTTC
TRBJ2-4,NA,TRBV7-9,TRBD1,CASSLGVGQVKNIQYF,TGTGCCAGCAGCTTAGGAGTGGGACAGGTTAAAAACATTCAGTACTTC
TRBJ2-3,NA,TRBV20-1,NA,CSARQLADTQYF,TGCAGTGCTAGGCAACTAGCAGATACGCAGTATTTT
TRBJ1-3,NA,TRBV4-3,NA,CASSRGWHRASGGNTIYF,TGCGCCAGCAGCCGGGGTTGGCACCGGGCATCAGGTGGAAACACCATATATTTT
TRBJ1-1,NA,TRBV4-2,NA,CASSQSGGTTEAFF,TGTGCCAGCAGCCAATCAGGCGGGACCACTGAAGCTTTCTTT
TRBJ2-5,few,TRBV18,TRBD1,CASSLGQTQETQYF,TGTGCCAGCTCACTGGGACAGACCCAAGAGACCCAGTACTTC
TRBJ1-1,NA,TRBV9,NA,CASSVAPQSAKNTEAFF,TGTGCCAGCAGCGTAGCTCCCCAATCAGCCAAGAACACTGAAGCTTTCTTT
TRBJ1-2,NA,TRBV4-1,NA,CASSQEGAYYGYTF,TGCGCCAGCAGCCAAGAAGGCGCTTACTATGGCTACACCTTC
TRBJ1-1,NA,TRBV20-1,NA,CSASTGVEAFF,TGCAGTGCTTCGACTGGGGTCGAAGCTTTCTTT
TRBJ2-3,NA,TRBV5-1,NA,CASSPRDGQDTQYF,TGCGCCAGCAGCCCCAGGGACGGACAAGATACGCAGTATTTT
TRBJ2-7,NA,TRBV18,TRBD1,CASSPGQGNYEQYF,TGTGCCAGCTCACCCGGACAGGGTAACTACGAGCAGTACTTC
TRBJ1-5,NA,TRBV12-5,TRBD1,CASGWTGTGVAGQPQHF,TGTGCTAGTGGGTGGACCGGGACAGGGGTCGCGGGACAGCCCCAGCATTTT
TRBJ2-1,NA,TRBV10-3,NA,CAISRLNDEQFF,TGTGCCATTAGTAGGCTGAACGATGAGCAGTTCTTC
TRBJ1-1,few,TRBV7-3,NA,CASSSEVNTEAFF,TGTGCCAGCAGCTCCGAAGTGAACACTGAAGCTTTCTTT
TRBJ2-2,NA,TRBV9,NA,CASSVALANTGELFF,TGTGCCAGCAGCGTAGCACTAGCGAACACCGGGGAGCTGTTTTTT